These 9 T cell receptor beta chains originate from one sample sequenced in a study of identical twins. MiXCR, applied by TCRdb to the 5' RACE reads, yields one record per CDR3 protein. Altogether about 210,000 distinct CDR3 sequences are present, around a tenth being singletons, with the ten largest covering about 5%. The sequenced sample was memory (CD45RO+) T cells sorted from blood. All receptors come from a woman aged 18-29 years in good health.

This chain uses TRBV27 with TRBJ2-5; TRBD2 matches at 8 bases. The CDR3 has 14 amino acids. V was pared by 4 bases and J by 3 bases, with 4 bases of the junction left unmatched. Germline V gives CDR1 MNHEY, CDR2 SMNVEV (reference sequence). The CDR3 region is CASSSGGGKETQYF. The CDR3 coding sequence is TGTGCCAGCAGTTCGGGGGGGGGTAAAGAGACCCAGTACTTC.

This clonotype was recorded many times. This chain joins TRBV7-9 and TRBJ2-7; perhaps TRBD2 as D (5 bases). With 4 bases removed from V and 9 bases from J, the gap between germline ends came to 10 bases. Germline-derived CDR1 and CDR2 are SEHNR and FQNEAQ (reference sequence). The CDR3 length is 11 residues. CDR3 residues: CASSSTRGQYF. The CDR3 nucleotides are TGTGCCAGCAGCTCCACCCGGGGGCAGTACTTC.

This clonotype was detected many times. The rearrangement links TRBV20-1 to TRBJ2-5, with 8 bases lining up with TRBD2. CDR1 is DFQATT and CDR2 is SNEGSKA in the germline V gene (reference sequence). Trimming took 7 bases from V and 2 from J; bases not matched to a gene: 9. CDR3 size: 14 residues. The CDR3 loop is CSVRLSGEQETQYF. CDR3 sequence (DNA): TGCAGTGTTCGACTTAGCGGGGAACAAGAGACCCAGTACTTC.

The chain combines TRBV20-1 with TRBJ1-2; D call uncertain. Trimming cost V 6 bases and J 7 bases, with 15 bases left between them. Germline CDR1 and CDR2: DFQATT and SNEGSKA (reference sequence). The CDR3 covers 12 residues. The DNA for the CDR3 is TGCAGTGCCCGGGAAGGAACGGGTGGCTACACCTTC. Translated: CSAREGTGGYTF.

The V gene is TRBV4-1, the J gene TRBJ2-1; the match to TRBD2 covers 10 bases. Germline V lookup: CDR1 MGHRA, CDR2 YSYEKL. The CDR3 totals 16 residues. The J segment lost 9 bases and the V segment lost 4 bases, leaving 12 bases of the junction unmatched. The CDR3 coding sequence is TGCGCCAGCAGCCGCGCTAGAGCGGGAGGGAAAAGTGAGCAGTTCTTC. Protein: CASSRARAGGKSEQFF.

This clonotype was counted at least ten times. The gene calls are TRBV10-3 and TRBJ2-1; D call uncertain. V shed 7 bases and J shed 5 bases, with 6 bases lying between them. The CDR3 extends over 11 amino acids. The germline V gene has CDR1 ENHRY and CDR2 SYGVKD. This CDR3 reads CAINRNNEQFF. Written as DNA, the CDR3 is TGTGCCATCAACCGAAACAATGAGCAGTTCTTC.

This clonotype was seen only a few times. This sequence joins TRBV7-3 and TRBJ2-2, with D possibly TRBD1 on 7 matching bases. Germline CDR1 reads SGHTA; CDR2 reads FQGTGA. Trimming cost V 5 bases and J 2 bases, with 18 bases left between them. CDR3 length: 17 residues. This chain's CDR3 is CASSPRQGGLNTGELFF. The DNA for the CDR3 is TGTGCCAGCAGCCCCCGACAGGGAGGATTAAACACCGGGGAGCTGTTTTTT.

V and J are TRBV6-1 and TRBJ2-7; 12 bases match TRBD2. CDR3 length: 16 residues. V shed 6 bases, J shed 7 bases, and the junction held 13 bases outside the gene matches. Germline CDR1 reads MNHNS; CDR2 reads SASEGT. This chain's CDR3 is CASRSGTSGFRGEQYF. CDR3 coding DNA: TGTGCCAGCAGGTCCGGGACTAGCGGGTTTCGGGGAGAGCAGTACTTC.

This clonotype was seen more than once but under ten times. The rearrangement links TRBV27 to TRBJ2-5, with a tentative D call TRBD1 (5 bases). The germline V and J ends were trimmed by 3 bases and 5 bases, with 13 bases remaining between them. The CDR3 totals 14 residues. Germline V gives CDR1 MNHEY, CDR2 SMNVEV (reference sequence). The CDR3 coding sequence is TGTGCCAGCAGTTTCAGGGTCCCGTGGGAGACCCAGTACTTC. This translates into CASSFRVPWETQYF.